The rows below give T cell receptor beta chains drawn from one sample of a study of radiation and T cells in renal cell carcinoma. Assay used: immunoSEQ multiplex PCR; TCRdb lists only in-frame clones, some missing. The sample has tens of thousands of clones, over 75% seen once. This material consisted of blood, taken from a patient whose treatment included radiotherapy and nephrectomy. The receptors stem from a man aged 55 to 70 with renal cell carcinoma. Both conserved end residues are trimmed from each CDR3. Each record gives: clone size, V gene, CDR3 protein. Rows give clone size only sometimes, using once, few, many, or a class for an expanded clone.

.,TRBV19,ASRSGASGANVLT
few,TRBV11-2,ASSYLRGLNEQF
.,TRBV7-8,ASSLGHYGYT
.,TRBV5-4,ASSNRGNTEAF
.,TRBV29-1,SVVRNTGELF
.,TRBV15,ATSPAGGPKNIQY
.,TRBV25-1,ASRKGAANTGELF
.,TRBV5-1,ASSLAKGADTQY
.,TRBV29-1,SLRGQLAGVNEQF
.,TRBV25-1,ASSPPGTYKTYEQY